The clone carrying this TCR beta chain has a count of ten or more. Trimming stripped 3 bases from V and 7 bases from J, with 15 bases between. This CDR3 has 15 residues. Germline CDR1 KGHDR, CDR2 SFDVKD. In TCRdb, the 5' RACE reads were re-called with MiXCR into one record per CDR3 protein. The sample includes 600,000 to 850,000 distinct CDR3 sequences, roughly 18% seen only once; the top ten take less than 15%. This sample is part of a study of identical twins. The data also belong to a second study, concerning T cells expressing NK-cell markers.

This TCR was sampled from a young woman in good health. The chain joins TRBV24-1 to TRBJ2-1, with D perhaps being TRBD1 or TRBD2 (5 bases each). The specimen sequenced was PBMCs. CDR3 region: CATSDGRGGWNEQFF. The CDR3 DNA reads TGTGCCACCAGTGATGGACGGGGCGGTTGGAATGAGCAGTTCTTC.